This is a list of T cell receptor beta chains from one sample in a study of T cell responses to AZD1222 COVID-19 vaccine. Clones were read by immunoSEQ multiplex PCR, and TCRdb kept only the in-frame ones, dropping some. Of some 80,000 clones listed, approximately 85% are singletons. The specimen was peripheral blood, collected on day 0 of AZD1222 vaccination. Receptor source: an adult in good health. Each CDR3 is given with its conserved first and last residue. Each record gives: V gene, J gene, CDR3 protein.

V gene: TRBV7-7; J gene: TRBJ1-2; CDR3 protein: CASSFKTAFNYGYTF
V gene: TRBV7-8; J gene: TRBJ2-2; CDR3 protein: CASSPGPGELFF
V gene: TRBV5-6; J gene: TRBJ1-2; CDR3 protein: CASSLDNPEDGYTF
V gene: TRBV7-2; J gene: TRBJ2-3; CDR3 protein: CASSSPGLSGRNTQYF
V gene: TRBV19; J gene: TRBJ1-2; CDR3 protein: CASGGPIYGYTF
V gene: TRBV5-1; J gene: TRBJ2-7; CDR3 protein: CASSWGQSYEQYF
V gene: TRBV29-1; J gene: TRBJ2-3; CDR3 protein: CSVWGQGAAVDTQYF
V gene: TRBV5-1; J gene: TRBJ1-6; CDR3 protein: CASSPQEGLNSPLHF
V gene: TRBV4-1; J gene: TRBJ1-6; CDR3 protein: CASSQDQDRPSVGYSPLHF
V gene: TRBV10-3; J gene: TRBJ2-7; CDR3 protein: CAISGRGLEQYF
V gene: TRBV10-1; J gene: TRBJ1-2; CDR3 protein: CASSGSGAGGDYGYTF
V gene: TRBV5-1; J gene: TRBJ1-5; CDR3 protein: CASSLGTGQPQHF
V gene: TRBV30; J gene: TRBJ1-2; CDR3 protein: CAWRLQGQGTWYGYTF
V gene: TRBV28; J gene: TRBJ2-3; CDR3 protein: CASRSSTDTQYF
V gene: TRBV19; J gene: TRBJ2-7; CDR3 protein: CASSIDPSGASYEQYF
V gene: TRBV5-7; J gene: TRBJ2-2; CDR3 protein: CASSLESTQGLRTSGELFF
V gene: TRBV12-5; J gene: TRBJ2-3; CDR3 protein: CASLVSGGSTQYF
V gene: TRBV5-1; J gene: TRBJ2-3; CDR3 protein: CASSPPDGRADTQYF
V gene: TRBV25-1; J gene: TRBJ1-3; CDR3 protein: CASSEYSLSGNTIYF
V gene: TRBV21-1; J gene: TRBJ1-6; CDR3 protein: CASSKKRGRDNSPLHF
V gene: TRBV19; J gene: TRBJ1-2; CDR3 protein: CASSYRGNYGYTF
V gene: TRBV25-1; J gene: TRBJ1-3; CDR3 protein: CASSSGNTIYF
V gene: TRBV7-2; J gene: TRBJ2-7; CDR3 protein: CASSFLAGAYEQYF
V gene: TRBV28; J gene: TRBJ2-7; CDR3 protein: CASSPRTGGPYEQYF
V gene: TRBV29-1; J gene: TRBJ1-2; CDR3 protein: CSVEKGGIYGYTF
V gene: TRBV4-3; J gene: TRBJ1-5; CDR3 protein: CASSQDGSNFQPQHF
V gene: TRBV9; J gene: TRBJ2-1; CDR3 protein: CASSVDRGAYNEQFF
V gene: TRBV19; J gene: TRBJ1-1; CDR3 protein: CASSGSDREFEAFF
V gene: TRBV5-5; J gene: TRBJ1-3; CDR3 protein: CASSLTDSGNTIYF
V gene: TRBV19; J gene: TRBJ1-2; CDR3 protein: CASSRRQGNYGYTF
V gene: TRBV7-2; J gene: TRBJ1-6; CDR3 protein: CASSLGGTYTSSPLHF
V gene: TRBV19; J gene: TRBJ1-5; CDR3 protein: CASSMDRGRQPQHF
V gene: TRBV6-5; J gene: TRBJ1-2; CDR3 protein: CASSTGFMGYTF
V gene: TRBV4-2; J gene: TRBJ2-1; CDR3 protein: CASSPKGAGSSYNEQFF
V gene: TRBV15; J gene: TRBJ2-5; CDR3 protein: CATSRDRETQYF
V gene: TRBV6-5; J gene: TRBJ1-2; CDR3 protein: CASNVGVTGGYTF
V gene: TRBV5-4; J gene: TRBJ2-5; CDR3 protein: CASSLRTGLGETQYF
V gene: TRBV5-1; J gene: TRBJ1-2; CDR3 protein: CASSSGQGNYGYTF
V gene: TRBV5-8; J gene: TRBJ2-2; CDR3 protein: CASSFSPSPGELFF